This T cell receptor beta chain was obtained from a study of CD8 T cells in ankylosing spondylitis. Regarding the study as a whole: A motif of 7 to 9 highly homologous TCR beta variants was seen as apparently characteristic of ankylosing spondylitis blood.

Each CDR3 protein gets one entry after TCRdb re-called the 5' RACE reads with MiXCR. The sample carries roughly 440,000 distinct CDR3 sequences, approximately 17% recorded once. In regard to this clonotype: What it recognizes is unknown.

Germline loops: CDR1 SGHRS, CDR2 YFSETQ. V was shortened by 0 bases and J by 2 bases, with 8 bases between the two germline ends. This CDR3 has 14 amino acids. Sequenced sample: blood, either unsorted or a sorted T cell fraction (not recorded which). This sequence was found in a male donor with ankylosing spondylitis. The chain is built from TRBV5-1 and TRBJ2-5; D perhaps matches TRBD1 (6 bases). In DNA, the CDR3 is TGCGCCAGCAGCTTGGAGAGGGGGCAAGAGACCCAGTACTTC. It yields the protein CASSLERGQETQYF. The entire variable domain, with the rest obtained from reference TRBV5-1 and TRBJ2-5, is as follows: KAGVTQTPRYLIKTRGQQVTLSCSPISGHRSVSWYQQTPGQGLQFLFEYFSETQRNKGNFPGRFSGRQFSNSRSEMNVSTLELGDSALYLCASSLERGQETQYFGPGTRLLVL.